This TCR beta chain was found in a study of T-cell reconstitution after alpha-beta-depleted transplantation in children. Findings and limits, study-wide: Day-60 TCRbeta diversity that was high in some patients was derived from surviving recipient T cells and thymic progenitors. Roughly two months post-transplant, alpha-beta T cells reportedly originated from several hundred graft clones that had expanded. At the one-year point after transplant, T-cell counts and TCRbeta diversity were found to come mostly from T cells that had been newly produced.

For this clonotype: Its specificity is not known.

V gave up 4 bases and J gave up 6 bases; unmatched junction bases: 11. The CDR3 has 16 residues. The germline V gene encodes CDR1 LGHDT and CDR2 YNNKEL (reference sequence). Library preparation (for TCRbeta) was performed with unique molecular identifiers. TCRdb fed the PCR reads into MiXCR, producing one record per CDR3 protein. The table includes 800,000 to 1,000,000 distinct CDR3 sequences, under 30% detected once. This clonotype was obtained from a boy under two years old who had a stem cell transplant for SCID, so the T cells may come from the graft donor. Sequences were derived from PBMCs, mostly from graft donor cells, sampled 360 days after TCRalphabeta/CD19-depleted stem cell transplant. The chain employs TRBV3-1 and TRBJ2-1, with 8 positions matching TRBD2. The CDR3 reads CASSRRTGLVPNEQFF. The DNA for the CDR3 is TGTGCCAGCAGCCGGAGAACGGGACTAGTCCCCAATGAGCAGTTCTTC.